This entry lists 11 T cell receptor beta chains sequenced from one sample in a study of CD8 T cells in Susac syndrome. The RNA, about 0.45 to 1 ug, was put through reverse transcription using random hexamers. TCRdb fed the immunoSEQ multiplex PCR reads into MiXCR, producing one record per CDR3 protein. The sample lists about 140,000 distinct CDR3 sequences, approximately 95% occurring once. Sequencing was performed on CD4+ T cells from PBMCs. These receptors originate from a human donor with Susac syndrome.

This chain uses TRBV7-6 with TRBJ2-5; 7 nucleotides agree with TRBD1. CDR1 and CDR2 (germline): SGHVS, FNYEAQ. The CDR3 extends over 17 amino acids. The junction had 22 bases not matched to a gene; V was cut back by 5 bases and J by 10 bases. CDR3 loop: CASSPGQAVTRKIVQYF. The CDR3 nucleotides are TGTGCCAGCAGCCCCGGACAGGCCGTCACCCGCAAGATCGTCCAGTACTTC. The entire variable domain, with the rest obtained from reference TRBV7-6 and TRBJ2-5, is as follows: GAGVSQSPRYKVTKRGQDVALRCDPISGHVSLYWYRQALGQGPEFLTYFNYEAQQDKSGLPNDRFSAERPEGSISTLTIQRTEQRDSAMYRCASSPGQAVTRKIVQYFGPGTRLLVL.

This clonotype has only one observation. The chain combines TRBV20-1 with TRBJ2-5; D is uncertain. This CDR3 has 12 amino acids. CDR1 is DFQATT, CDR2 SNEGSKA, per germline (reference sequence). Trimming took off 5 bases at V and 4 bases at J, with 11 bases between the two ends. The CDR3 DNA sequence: TGCAGTGCTCTAATCGAGGCAGAGACCCAGTACTTC. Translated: CSALIEAETQYF.

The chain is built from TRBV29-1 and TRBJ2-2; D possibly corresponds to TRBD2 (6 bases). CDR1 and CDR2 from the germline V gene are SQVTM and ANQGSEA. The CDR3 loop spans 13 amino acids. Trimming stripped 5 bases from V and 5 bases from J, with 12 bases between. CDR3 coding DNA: TGCAGCGTTTCGGGAGTTCTTACCGGGGAGCTGTTTTTT. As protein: CSVSGVLTGELFF.

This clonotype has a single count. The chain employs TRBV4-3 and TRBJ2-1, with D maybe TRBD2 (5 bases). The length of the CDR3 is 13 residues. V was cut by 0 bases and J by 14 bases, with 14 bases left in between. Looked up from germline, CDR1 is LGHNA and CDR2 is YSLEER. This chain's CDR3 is CASSQEPRVRKFF. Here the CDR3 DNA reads TGCGCCAGCAGCCAAGAACCGCGGGTACGAAAGTTCTTC.

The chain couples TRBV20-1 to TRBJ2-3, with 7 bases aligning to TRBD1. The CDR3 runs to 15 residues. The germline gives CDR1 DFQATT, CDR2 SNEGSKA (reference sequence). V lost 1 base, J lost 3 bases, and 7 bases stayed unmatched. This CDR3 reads CSARVTGARTDTQYF. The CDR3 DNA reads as TGCAGTGCTAGAGTTACAGGGGCCAGAACAGATACGCAGTATTTT.

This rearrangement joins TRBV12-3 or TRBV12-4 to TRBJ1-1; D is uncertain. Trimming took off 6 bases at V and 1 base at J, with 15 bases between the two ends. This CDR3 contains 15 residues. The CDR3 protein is CASRLTRTQNTEAFF. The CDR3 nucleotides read TGTGCCAGCAGACTTACCCGGACTCAGAACACTGAAGCTTTCTTT.

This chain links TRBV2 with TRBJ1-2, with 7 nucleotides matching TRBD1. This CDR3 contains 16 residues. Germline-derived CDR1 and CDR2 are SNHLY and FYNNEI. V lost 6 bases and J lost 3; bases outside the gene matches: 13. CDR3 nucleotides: TGTGCCAGCAGCGAGTCCTTAGACAGGGCTTACTATGGCTACACCTTC. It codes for CASSESLDRAYYGYTF.

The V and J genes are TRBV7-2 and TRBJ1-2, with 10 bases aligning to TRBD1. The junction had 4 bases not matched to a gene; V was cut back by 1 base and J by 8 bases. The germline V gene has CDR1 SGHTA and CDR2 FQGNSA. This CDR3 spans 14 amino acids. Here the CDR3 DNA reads TGTGCCAGCAGCTTAGGGACAGGGGGACGCGGCTACACCTTC. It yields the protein CASSLGTGGRGYTF.

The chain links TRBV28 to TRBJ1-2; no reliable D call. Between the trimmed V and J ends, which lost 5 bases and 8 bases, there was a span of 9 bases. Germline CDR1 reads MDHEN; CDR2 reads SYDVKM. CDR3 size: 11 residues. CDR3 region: CASSLLEGYTF. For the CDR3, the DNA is TGTGCCAGCAGTCTTTTAGAGGGCTACACCTTC.

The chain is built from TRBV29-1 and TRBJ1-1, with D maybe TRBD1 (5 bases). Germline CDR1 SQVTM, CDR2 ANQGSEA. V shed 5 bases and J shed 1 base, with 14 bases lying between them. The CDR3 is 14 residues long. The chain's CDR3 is CSVSPGNENTEAFF. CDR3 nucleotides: TGCAGCGTTTCCCCAGGGAATGAGAACACTGAAGCTTTCTTT. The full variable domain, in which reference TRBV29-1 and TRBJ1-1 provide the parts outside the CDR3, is SAVISQKPSRDICQRGTSLTIQCQVDSQVTMMFWYRQQPGQSLTLIATANQGSEATYESGFVIDKFPISRPNLTFSTLTVSNMSPEDSSIYLCSVSPGNENTEAFFGQGTRLTVV.

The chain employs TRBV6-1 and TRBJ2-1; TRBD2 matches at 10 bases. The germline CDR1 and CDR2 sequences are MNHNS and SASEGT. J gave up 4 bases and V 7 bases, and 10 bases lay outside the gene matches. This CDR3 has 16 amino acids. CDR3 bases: TGTGCCAGCACCTCCCCCAGCGGGAGGGGGTACAATGAGCAGTTCTTC. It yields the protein CASTSPSGRGYNEQFF.